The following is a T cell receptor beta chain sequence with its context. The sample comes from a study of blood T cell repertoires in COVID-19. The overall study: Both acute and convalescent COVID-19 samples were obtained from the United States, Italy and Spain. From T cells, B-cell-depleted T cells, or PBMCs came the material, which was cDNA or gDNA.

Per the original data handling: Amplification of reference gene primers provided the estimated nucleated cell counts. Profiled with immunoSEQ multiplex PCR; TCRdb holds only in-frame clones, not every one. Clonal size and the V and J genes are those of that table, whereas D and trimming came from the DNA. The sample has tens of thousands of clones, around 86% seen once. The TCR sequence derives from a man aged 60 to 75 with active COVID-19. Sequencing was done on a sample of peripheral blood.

The CDR3 DNA is TGTGCCAGCTGCAGGGGACTCGATAATTCACCCCTCCACTTT. This gives the protein CASCRGLDNSPLHF. The rearrangement uses TRBV7-9 and TRBJ1-6; TRBD1 is a possible D gene (6 bases). V was clipped by 8 bases and J by 5 bases, with 13 bases between them. Germline V gives CDR1 SEHNR, CDR2 FQNEAQ (reference sequence). The CDR3 length is 14 residues.